This T cell receptor (beta chain) comes out of a study of beta chain features in type 1 diabetes. cDNA synthesis used the whole RNA isolate, giving expressed TCRB sequences. Assay: immunoSEQ multiplex PCR; the TCRdb copy retains only in-frame clones and omits some. The sample includes around 13,000 clones, more than 40% of them seen just once. Only one count was recorded for this clone. Germline CDR1 reads SGHDN; CDR2 reads FVKESK. V lost 0 bases and J 4 bases, leaving 6 bases between the germline ends. This CDR3 spans 13 amino acids. The sequenced sample consisted of stem cell memory CD4+ T cells from blood. This clonotype was obtained from a young man in good health. The chain recombines TRBV14 with TRBJ1-2; D remains unclear. The CDR3 bases are TGTGCCAGCAGCCAAGATCTGAGCTATGGCTACACCTTC. It yields the protein CASSQDLSYGYTF.